One T cell receptor beta chain is described in this entry. Its antigen target is currently unknown. This sample was included in a study of cytomegalovirus exposure and HLA in healthy donors (dated by TCRdb to 2015 to 2018). The study in broad terms: In an earlier analysis of roughly 500 of the donors, about 260 Gb of sequence data and 90 million to 130 million unique TCR beta sequences from approximately 180 million T cells were reported. An early release that covered fewer than 750 HLA-typed donors contained around 330 gigabases of sequencing data and around 80 million unique TCR sequences. Of the approximately 370 genotyped donors, 75% to 85% were placed in the genetic ancestry cluster associated with self-reported Caucasian donors. The aim of the study was to test whether cataloging public T cell receptors could identify signatures of past pathogen exposure. The study used immunosequencing to profile the T cell repertoires of approximately 640 subjects and linked those repertoires to cytomegalovirus serostatus. Along with the approximately 620-subject first cohort, a separate validation cohort of over a hundred different subjects was used. To predict cytomegalovirus infection status, the study combined high-throughput TCR immunosequencing, statistical association of individual TCRs with disease status, and machine learning. A later analysis re-analyzed previously published TCR beta repertoires from 660 or so donors and added high-resolution HLA genotyping to study TCR occurrence patterns. In the later analysis, no new phenotypic data were used to find candidate immune exposures; instead, reliance was placed on TCR beta sequences and their occurrence across donors. To decide whether each TCR beta V gene segment behaved as functional or pseudogenic, an earlier analysis of some 570 of the donors relied on high-throughput TCR beta sequencing. Alongside the repertoire data, information on donor age, sex, ethnicity and CMV serostatus was compiled. A later genetic analysis used genome-wide SNP genotypes for about three fifths of the 666 donors, treating that subset as a discovery cohort. All discovery cohort repertoires had been generated using a single sequencing platform. HLA typing included class I and class II loci at four-digit resolution. The number of donors typed differed by locus, with roughly 620-630 for A, B, C, DRB1 and DQB1, around 500 for DQA1, 600 to 610 for DPA1, and 472 for DPB1. Four to six DR-DQ haplotypes were handled as single units for association and clustering, since linkage in the cohort was strong. Among some 410 genotyped donors of the cohort, an average of 235,054 unique TCR beta nucleotide sequences were sequenced per donor, around 18% of them non-productive. Results the study describes overall, beyond this receptor: A later analysis found that TCR association rates varied across HLA loci, with DRB1 alleles showing the most associated TCRs and HLA-C alleles the fewest. In vitro tests confirmed that a few of the cytomegalovirus-associated TCR beta chains recognize cytomegalovirus antigens. Immune exposure information for the cohort was limited to CMV serostatus. Linkage disequilibrium might explain the correlated functional status among segregating V segments, but an unknown experimental factor could not be excluded. The study listed approximately 160 TCR beta chains as associated with cytomegalovirus. Broadly in line with IMGT annotations, most TCR beta V segments showed up in productive rearrangements about 90% or about 30% of the time in an earlier analysis of approximately 600 of the donors. Approximately 16 rarely observed V segments, including chromosome 9 orphons, were excluded from the earlier analysis of 550 to 700 of the donors because counts were too low. Compared with equally common non-associated chains, HLA-associated TCR beta chains in a later analysis were more clonally expanded and had lower generation probabilities. Some IMGT-functional V segments, including TRBV6-2 and TRBV6-3, could not be told apart with the 87-base-pair reads, so those segments were excluded. Because HLA typing was missing for some donors at each locus, association tests included only the typed subset. It was suggested by the authors that the approach could potentially be generalized to other disease states and immunological phenotypes. The cohort was sequenced for TCR beta chains only, and without alpha or paired-chain data the features that could be detected were limited. The sequencing pipeline was judged likely to have produced a cluster of highly shared sequence variants as a technical artifact. Sequencing depth was assumed to be roughly uniform across donors in the presence/absence analyses, though that assumption may not hold. The classifier was reported to diagnose cytomegalovirus status with high specificity and sensitivity in both the original and validation cohorts. A further reported finding was that TCR beta sequences accurately predicted the HLA-A and HLA-B alleles for most subjects in the first cohort. In a later genetic analysis, a missense DCLRE1C variant was associated with V-gene and J-gene trimming of TCR beta chains, and the association was replicated in an independent cohort. When HLA alleles, especially DR and DQ, strongly co-occurred, TCR associations were difficult to assign to individual alleles. Across donors, most TCR sequences were observed very rarely, whereas some public TCRs were present in many individuals. At a false discovery rate of 0.05, a later analysis linked some 18,000 TCR beta sequences to specific HLA alleles. A later genetic analysis reported fewer N-insertions in productive TCRs among donors in an Asian-associated ancestry cluster than the 666-donor mean. A later analysis reported that several top co-occurrence clusters appeared linked to parvovirus B19, influenza, CMV and Epstein-Barr virus. A later analysis found that most CMV-associated TCR beta chains appeared HLA-restricted, with HLA associations seemingly driven largely by CMV exposure.

Relative to germline, V is missing 6 bases and J is missing 1 base, with 3 bases of the junction outside any gene match. The CDR3 goes from the cysteine to the phenylalanine over 14 residues. The DNA shown is the 42-base CDR3, in frame from base 1. CDR1 and CDR2 are drawn from the germline V gene: MDHEN, SYDVKM. The cohort comprised fewer than 750 healthy bone marrow donors. Cohort members were all nominally healthy when sampled, although unrecorded immune exposures were likely present. The donor was CMV seropositive and belonged to the group of 250 to 300 seropositive cohort members. A peripheral blood sample was provided by each donor, and peripheral blood mononuclear cells were used for TCR beta sequencing. The Qiagen DNeasy Blood Extraction Kit was used to extract genomic DNA from the blood cell samples. The library was produced with the immunoSEQ multiplex PCR assay. For the multiplex PCR, a mixture combining 60 forward primers for TCR Vbeta segments and 13 reverse primers for TCR Jbeta segments was used. Amplification of the CDR3 region of rearranged TCR beta genes was performed with a multiplex PCR assay on genomic DNA. Amplified TCR beta libraries were sequenced as 87-base-pair reads on the Illumina HiSeq System. The authors' pipeline ran thus. A later analysis tallied around 87 million unique TCR beta chains across the 650 to 750 repertoires, and around 9.9 million of those chains were shared by two or more donors. A nearest-neighbor algorithm error-corrected the raw reads and collapsed the reads into unique sequences, merging closely related sequences to remove PCR and sequencing errors. V, D and J gene segments were assigned by aligning CDR3 sequences to IMGT reference sequences. For a sequence to be retained, at least a six-nucleotide match to both a V gene segment and a J gene segment was required. A rearrangement counted as productive if the CDR3 had no stop codons and remained in frame with V and J, and every other rearrangement counted as non-productive. Following IMGT convention, CDR3 was defined as the stretch from the second conserved V-encoded cysteine to the conserved J-encoded phenylalanine. The earlier analysis of about 590 of the donors excluded sequences that lacked an unambiguous match to a single V gene segment. In an earlier analysis of several hundred of the donors, V segments were called functional above 56.7% productive rearrangements and were called segregating when the between-donor standard deviation exceeded 5%. To diagnose cytomegalovirus status from the catalog of TCR beta chain sequences, a statistical classification framework was built. A later analysis assigned V and J genes by comparing TCR nucleotide sequences with IMGT/GENE-DB human TR gene sequences. Using the TCRdist pipeline, a later analysis assigned CDR3 sequences along with most-parsimonious VDJ recombination scenarios. In a later analysis, each TCR beta chain was defined by its CDR3 amino acid sequence together with its V-gene family, and reads without a unique V-gene family were excluded. As a way to deal with suspected cross-contamination and a sequencing artifact, a later analysis dropped 450 to 600 nucleotide sequences that were highly shared and had low generation probability. In a later analysis, a clonal expansion index was calculated for each public chain from normalized within-repertoire ranks of inferred template counts. In a later analysis, generation probabilities were computed using a VDJ recombination model fitted to out-of-frame rearrangements, and the results were checked against IGoR. In a later analysis, TCR-TCR, TCR-HLA and TCR-CMV co-occurrence was scored with hypergeometric tests, and a repertoire-size bias correction was applied to TCR pairs. To estimate false discovery rates, a later analysis permuted the HLA or CMV assignments 20 times. In a later analysis, co-occurring TCRs were grouped with DBSCAN, and TCRdist sequence similarity was added when clustering was performed within HLA-allele-positive subsets. Co-occurrence clustering excluded repertoires with fewer than 30,000 or more than 120,000 public chains, plus five with anomalous nucleotide sharing. TCRdb took this table from immuneACCESS and kept in-frame rearrangements with V and J called. Such tables lack part of the clones; where checked against another copy, unresolved V genes explain under half of the gap, and the rest is unexplained. The V and J calls and clone size are taken from that table; D and trimming were inferred from the DNA. Per the sample table, the count is about 200,000 clones. 1.1% of the sample lies in the top ten.

Sequencing was done on a sample of PBMCs. The chain is made from TRBV28 and TRBJ2-7; TRBD1 agrees with 10 junctional bases. This TCR came from a girl aged 2 to 10 in good health and CMV-seropositive. In nucleotide form, the sequence is TGTGCCAGCAGGACGGGACAGGGGTCCTACGAGCAGTACTTC. Its translation reads: CASRTGQGSYEQYF.